One and the same sample provided the 8 T cell receptor beta chains below, sequenced in a study of blood T cells in healthy people across ages. Together with a sample-barcoded 5' primer, a J-beta primer mix was included in a second PCR lasting about 6 to 11 cycles. TCRdb used MiXCR to reprocess the 5' RACE reads, holding one entry per CDR3 protein. The table includes 1,800,000 or so distinct CDR3 sequences, about two fifths detected once. Sequencing used blood. These receptors originate from a human donor in good health.

The genes are TRBV20-1 and TRBJ2-1; D is perhaps TRBD1 (5 bases). CDR1 and CDR2 from the germline V gene are DFQATT and SNEGSKA (reference sequence). The V and J ends lost 5 bases and 2 bases respectively, with 7 bases between them. The CDR3 is 12 amino acids. CDR3 nucleotide sequence: TGCAGTGCTGGGGCCCCCTACAATGAGCAGTTCTTC. Its translation is CSAGAPYNEQFF.

There are a few counts of this clonotype. The V gene is TRBV29-1, the J gene TRBJ1-5, with D perhaps TRBD1 (6 bases). V lost 7 bases to trimming and J lost 4 bases, with 11 bases between them. CDR3 size: 12 residues. Germline values: CDR1 SQVTM, CDR2 ANQGSEA. This CDR3 reads CSAGQPNQPQHF. The CDR3 coding sequence is TGCAGCGCCGGACAGCCGAATCAGCCCCAGCATTTT.

Points on this clonotype: The junction differs from germline at one of its ends, possibly a read error. V is TRBV4-3 and J is TRBJ1-4; D might be TRBD1 (5 bases). Germline lookup yields CDR1 LGHNA and CDR2 YSLEER. This CDR3 is 16 amino acids long. The CDR3 sequence: CASSHALGTSNEKRFF. In DNA form, the CDR3 reads TGCGCCAGCAGCCATGCCCTCGGGACGTCTAATGAAAAACGGTTTTTT.

The V gene is TRBV4-1, the J gene TRBJ2-4; 9 bases line up with TRBD1. The DNA matches TRBJ2-7 better at its end, which makes the J call doubtful. The germline V gene has CDR1 MGHRA and CDR2 YSYEKL. The CDR3 spans 15 residues. In DNA, the CDR3 is TGCGCCAGCAGCAACACAGGGGGCAGGGTTCGCGAGCAGTACTTC. As protein: CASSNTGGRVREQYF.

Many counts were recorded for this clonotype. The chain uses TRBV7-2 and TRBJ1-3; the D is unclear. The CDR3 spans 14 residues. The V and J ends lost 1 base and 4 bases respectively, with 8 bases between them. Germline assignment: CDR1 SGHTA and CDR2 FQGNSA. The CDR3 nucleotides are TGTGCCAGCAGCTTAGGGACCCCCGGAAACACCATATATTTT. Encoded protein: CASSLGTPGNTIYF.

A few counts support this clonotype. The V call is TRBV4-3, the J call TRBJ1-2, with 7 bases aligning to TRBD1. The CDR3 has 17 residues. Germline CDR1 is LGHNA and CDR2 is YSLEER. Trimming cost V 0 bases and J 1 base; bases outside gene matches: 8. Written as DNA, the CDR3 is TGCGCCAGCAGCCAAGACGCGACAGGGCTAGGTAACTATGGCTACACCTTC. This gives the protein CASSQDATGLGNYGYTF.

The rearrangement links TRBV27 to TRBJ2-2; 8 positions agree with TRBD1. The CDR3 extends over 16 amino acids. With V trimmed by 6 bases and J by 5 bases, 11 bases remained unmatched. Germline loops: CDR1 MNHEY, CDR2 SMNVEV (reference sequence). CDR3 region: CASSFDRGGQTGELFF. The CDR3 nucleotides read TGTGCCAGCAGCTTTGACAGGGGCGGTCAAACCGGGGAGCTGTTTTTT.

Ten or more counts support this clonotype. The CDR3 spells CASSLGGSENIQYF. The DNA for the CDR3 is TGTGCCAGCAGTTTAGGTGGTAGCGAAAACATTCAGTACTTC. The V and J genes are TRBV27 and TRBJ2-4; TRBD2 might be the D (5 bases). CDR1 and CDR2 from the germline V gene are MNHEY and SMNVEV (reference sequence). The V gene lost 2 bases and the J gene lost 5 bases, with 10 bases spanning the gap. This CDR3 contains 14 residues.